This T cell receptor (beta chain) derives from a study of T cell repertoires in cytomegalovirus infection (dated by TCRdb to the late 2010s). For the wider study: The HLA type of each donor mattered for the analysis, because public TCR beta signatures pointed to carriage of CMV infection along with the matching HLA type. The paper as a whole reports these results and caveats: Cumulative frequency of public TCR beta family members discriminated carriers of CMV infection plus the relevant HLA type in this cohort and an independent approximately 370-donor cohort. In the ex vivo response, HLA-C-restricted CMV-specific TCR beta clonotypes were dominant, and in two of eight donors the single most frequent clonotype came from this HLA-C-restricted group.

This clonotype has a count of ten or more. Its target antigen remains unknown. Base qualities are missing; no much larger clone stands one base away. Via the germline V gene, CDR1 is SGHVS and CDR2 FNYEAQ. The germline ends are 10 bases apart after V is trimmed by 1 base and J by 4 bases. The CDR3 numbers 15 residues from cysteine through phenylalanine. The CDR3 DNA has 45 bases and is translated from base 1. Data came from an Illumina HiSeq 1500. TCRdb's own reprocessing of the public reads used fastp at Q25 and MiXCR and kept productive beta chains. Duplicate CDR3 protein sequences are folded into a single record with the most common DNA and genes. The sample table contains under 800,000 distinct CDR3 sequences; only one count was recorded for roughly 24% of them. The ten largest account for 6.5% to 10% of the sample.

The chain employs TRBV7-6 and TRBJ1-4, with the D gene not clear enough to name. This TCR came from a human donor in good health (CMV status not recorded). Some clones in this sample may be carry-over from other donors' samples. The sequenced material came from CD8+ T cells from PBMCs. The DNA is TGTGCCAGCAGCTTAGAAAGACTGAGTAATGAAAAACTGTTTTTT. This translates into CASSLERLSNEKLFF.